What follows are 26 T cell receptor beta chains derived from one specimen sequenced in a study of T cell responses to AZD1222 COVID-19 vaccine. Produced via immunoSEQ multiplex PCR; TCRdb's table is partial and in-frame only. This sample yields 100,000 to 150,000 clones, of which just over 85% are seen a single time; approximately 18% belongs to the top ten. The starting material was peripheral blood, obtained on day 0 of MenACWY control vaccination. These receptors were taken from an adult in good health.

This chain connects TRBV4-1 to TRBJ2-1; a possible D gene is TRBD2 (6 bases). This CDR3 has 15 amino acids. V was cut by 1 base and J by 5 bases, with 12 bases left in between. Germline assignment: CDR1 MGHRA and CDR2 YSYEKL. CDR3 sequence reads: CASSQGERRDNEQFF. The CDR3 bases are TGCGCCAGCAGCCAAGGAGAGCGGAGGGACAATGAGCAGTTCTTC.

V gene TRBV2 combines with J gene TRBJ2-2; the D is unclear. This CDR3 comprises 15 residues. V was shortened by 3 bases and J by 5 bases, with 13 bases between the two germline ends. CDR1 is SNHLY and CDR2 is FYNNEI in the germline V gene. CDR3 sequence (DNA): TGTGCCAGCAGTGACATGAGCATGGCTACCGGGGAGCTGTTTTTT. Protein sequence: CASSDMSMATGELFF.

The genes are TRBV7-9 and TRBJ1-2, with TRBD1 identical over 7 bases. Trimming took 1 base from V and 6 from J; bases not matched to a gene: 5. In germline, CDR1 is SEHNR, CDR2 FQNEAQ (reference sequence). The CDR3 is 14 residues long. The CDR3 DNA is TGTGCCAGCAGCTTAGTTGACAGGGCGGATGGCTACACCTTC. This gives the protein CASSLVDRADGYTF.

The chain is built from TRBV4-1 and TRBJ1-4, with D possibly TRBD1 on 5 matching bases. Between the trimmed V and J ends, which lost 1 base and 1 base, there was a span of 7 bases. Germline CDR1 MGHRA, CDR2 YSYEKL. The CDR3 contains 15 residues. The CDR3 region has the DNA TGCGCCAGCAGCCAAGCTGACAGAACTAATGAAAAACTGTTTTTT. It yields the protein CASSQADRTNEKLFF.

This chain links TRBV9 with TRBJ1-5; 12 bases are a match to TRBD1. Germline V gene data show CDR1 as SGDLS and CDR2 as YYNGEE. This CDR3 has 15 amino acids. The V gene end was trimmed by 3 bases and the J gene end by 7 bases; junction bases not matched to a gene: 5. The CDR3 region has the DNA TGTGCCAGCAGCGGGGGGACAGGGGGCGCCCAGCCCCAGCATTTT. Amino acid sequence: CASSGGTGGAQPQHF.

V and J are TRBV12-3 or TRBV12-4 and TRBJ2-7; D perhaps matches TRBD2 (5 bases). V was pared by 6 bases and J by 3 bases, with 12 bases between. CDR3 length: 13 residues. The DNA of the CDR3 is TGTGCCAGCAGACTCGGACTCAACTACGAGCAGTACTTC. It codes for CASRLGLNYEQYF.

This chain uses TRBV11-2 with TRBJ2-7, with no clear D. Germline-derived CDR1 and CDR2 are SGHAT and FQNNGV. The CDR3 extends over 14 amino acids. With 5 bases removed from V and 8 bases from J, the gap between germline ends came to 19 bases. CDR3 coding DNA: TGTGCCAGCAGCCGTAGGCAGCTAGATAAGCAGCAGTACTTC. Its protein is CASSRRQLDKQQYF.

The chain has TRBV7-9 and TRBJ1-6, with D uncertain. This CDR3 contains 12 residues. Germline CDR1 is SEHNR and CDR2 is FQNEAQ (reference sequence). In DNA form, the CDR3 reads TGTGCGACCGCCCCGCCAAATTCACCCCTCCACTTT. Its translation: CATAPPNSPLHF.

The CDR3 nucleotides are TGTGCCAGCACCCAGATGAGGAGGGACGAGCAGTACTTC. This encodes CASTQMRRDEQYF. The chain recombines TRBV9 with TRBJ2-7, with D maybe TRBD2 (6 bases). This CDR3 spans 13 amino acids. V lost 6 bases to trimming and J lost 5 bases, with 15 bases between them. Germline assignment: CDR1 SGDLS and CDR2 YYNGEE. The variable domain in full, with the rest retrieved from reference TRBV9 and TRBJ2-7, is DSGVTQTPKHLITATGQRVTLRCSPRSGDLSVYWYQQSLDQGLQFLIQYYNGEERAKGNILERFSAQQFPDLHSELNLSSLELGDSALYFCASTQMRRDEQYFGPGTRLTVT.

CDR3 amino acids: CASSPLTSNHTGELFF. In DNA form, the CDR3 reads TGCGCCAGCAGTCCACTAACTAGTAATCACACCGGGGAGCTGTTTTTT. The chain couples TRBV23-1 to TRBJ2-2; TRBD2 is a possible D gene (5 bases). TRBV23-1 is sorted into the ORF group, with uncertain function. The CDR3 is 16 amino acids. V was pared by 4 bases and J by 3 bases, with 15 bases between.

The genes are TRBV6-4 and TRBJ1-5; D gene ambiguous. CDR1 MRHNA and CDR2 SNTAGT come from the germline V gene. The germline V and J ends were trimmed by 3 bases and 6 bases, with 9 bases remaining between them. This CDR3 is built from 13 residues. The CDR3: CASSEGKGQPQHF. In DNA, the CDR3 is TGTGCCAGCAGTGAAGGGAAGGGTCAGCCCCAGCATTTT.

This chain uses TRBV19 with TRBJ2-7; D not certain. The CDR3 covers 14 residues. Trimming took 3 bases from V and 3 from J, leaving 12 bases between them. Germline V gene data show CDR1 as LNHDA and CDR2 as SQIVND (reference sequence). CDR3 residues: CASSIVAHSYEQYF. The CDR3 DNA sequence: TGTGCCAGTAGTATTGTGGCGCATAGCTACGAGCAGTACTTC.

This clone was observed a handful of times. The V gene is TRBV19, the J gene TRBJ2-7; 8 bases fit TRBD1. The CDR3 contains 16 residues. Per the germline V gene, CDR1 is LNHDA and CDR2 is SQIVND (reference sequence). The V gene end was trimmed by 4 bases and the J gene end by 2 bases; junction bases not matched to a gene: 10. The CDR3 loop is CASSKLTGVIPYEQYF. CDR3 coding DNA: TGTGCCAGTAGTAAGCTGACAGGGGTTATCCCCTACGAGCAGTACTTC.

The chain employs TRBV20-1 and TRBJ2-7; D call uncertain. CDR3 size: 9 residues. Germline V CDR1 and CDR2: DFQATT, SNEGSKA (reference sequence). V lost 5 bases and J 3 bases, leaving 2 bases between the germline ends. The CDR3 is CSAGYEQYF. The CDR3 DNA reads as TGCAGTGCTGGCTACGAGCAGTACTTC.

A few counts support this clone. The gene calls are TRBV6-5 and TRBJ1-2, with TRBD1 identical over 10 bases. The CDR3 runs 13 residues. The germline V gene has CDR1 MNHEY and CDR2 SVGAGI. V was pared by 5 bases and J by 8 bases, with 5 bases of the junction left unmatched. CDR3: CASSPTGGLGYTF. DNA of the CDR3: TGTGCCAGCAGTCCGACAGGGGGCTTAGGCTACACCTTC.

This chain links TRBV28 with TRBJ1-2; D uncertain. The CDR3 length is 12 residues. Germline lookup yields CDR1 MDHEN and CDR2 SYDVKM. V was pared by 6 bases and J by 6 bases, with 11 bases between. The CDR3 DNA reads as TGTGCCAGCAGGTCAACAGAAGATGGCTACACCTTC. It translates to CASRSTEDGYTF.

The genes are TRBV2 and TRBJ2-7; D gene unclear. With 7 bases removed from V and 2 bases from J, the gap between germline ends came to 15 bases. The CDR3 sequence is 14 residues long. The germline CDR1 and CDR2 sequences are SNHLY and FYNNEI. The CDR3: CASISIYRTYEQYF. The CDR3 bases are TGTGCCAGCATCTCGATCTACCGCACCTACGAGCAGTACTTC.

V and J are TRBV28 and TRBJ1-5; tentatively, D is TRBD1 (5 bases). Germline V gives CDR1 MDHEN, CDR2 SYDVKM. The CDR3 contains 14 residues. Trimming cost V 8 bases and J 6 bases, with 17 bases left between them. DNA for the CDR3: TGTGCCAGCTGCCCCCCGGGGGATCGTCAGCCCCAGCATTTT. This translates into CASCPPGDRQPQHF.

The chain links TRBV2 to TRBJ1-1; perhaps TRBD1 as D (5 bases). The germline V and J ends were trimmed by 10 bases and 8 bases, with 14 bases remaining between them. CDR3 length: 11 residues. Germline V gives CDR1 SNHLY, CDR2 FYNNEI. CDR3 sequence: CAIRGSVEAFF. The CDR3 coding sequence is TGTGCCATCCGGGGGTCGGTAGAAGCTTTCTTT.

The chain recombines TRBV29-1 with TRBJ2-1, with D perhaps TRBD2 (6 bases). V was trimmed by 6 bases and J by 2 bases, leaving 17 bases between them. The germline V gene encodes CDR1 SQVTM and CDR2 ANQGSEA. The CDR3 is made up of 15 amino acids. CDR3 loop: CSVHPRGKPYNEQFF. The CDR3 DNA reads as TGCAGCGTCCACCCCCGGGGGAAGCCCTACAATGAGCAGTTCTTC.

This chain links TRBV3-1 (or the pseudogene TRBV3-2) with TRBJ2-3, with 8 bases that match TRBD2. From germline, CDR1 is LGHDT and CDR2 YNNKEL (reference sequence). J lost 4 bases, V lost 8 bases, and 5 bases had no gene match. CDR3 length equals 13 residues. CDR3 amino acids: CASGLASADTQYF. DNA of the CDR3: TGTGCCAGCGGACTAGCTAGCGCAGATACGCAGTATTTT.

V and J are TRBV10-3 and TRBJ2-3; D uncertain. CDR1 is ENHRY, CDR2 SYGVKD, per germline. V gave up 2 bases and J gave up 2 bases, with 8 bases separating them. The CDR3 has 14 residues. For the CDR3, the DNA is TGTGCCATCAGTGAGAAACCGGACACAGATACGCAGTATTTT. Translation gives CAISEKPDTDTQYF.

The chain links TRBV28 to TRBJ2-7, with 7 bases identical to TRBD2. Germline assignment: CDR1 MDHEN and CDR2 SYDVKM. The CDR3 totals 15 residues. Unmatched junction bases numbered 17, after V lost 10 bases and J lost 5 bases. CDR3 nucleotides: TGTGCCATCCACCAGGGAGGGCTTCAGGGTAACGAGCAGTACTTC. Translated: CAIHQGGLQGNEQYF.

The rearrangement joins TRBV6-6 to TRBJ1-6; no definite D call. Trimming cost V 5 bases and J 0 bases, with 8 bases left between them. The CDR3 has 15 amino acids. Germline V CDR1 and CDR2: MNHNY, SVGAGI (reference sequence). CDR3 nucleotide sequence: TGTGCCAGCAGTACCCGGGACTCCTATAATTCACCCCTCCACTTT. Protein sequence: CASSTRDSYNSPLHF.

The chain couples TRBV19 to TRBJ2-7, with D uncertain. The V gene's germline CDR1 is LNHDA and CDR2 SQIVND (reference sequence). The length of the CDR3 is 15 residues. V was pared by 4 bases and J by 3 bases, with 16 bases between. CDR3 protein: CASSRSVSTGYEQYF. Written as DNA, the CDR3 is TGTGCCAGTAGTAGGAGCGTCTCAACGGGCTACGAGCAGTACTTC.

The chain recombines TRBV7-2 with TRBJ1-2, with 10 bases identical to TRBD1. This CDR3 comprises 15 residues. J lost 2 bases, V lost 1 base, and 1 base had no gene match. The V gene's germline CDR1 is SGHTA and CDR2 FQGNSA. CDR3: CASSLVDRGNYGYTF. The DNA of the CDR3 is TGTGCCAGCAGCTTAGTGGACAGGGGGAACTATGGCTACACCTTC.